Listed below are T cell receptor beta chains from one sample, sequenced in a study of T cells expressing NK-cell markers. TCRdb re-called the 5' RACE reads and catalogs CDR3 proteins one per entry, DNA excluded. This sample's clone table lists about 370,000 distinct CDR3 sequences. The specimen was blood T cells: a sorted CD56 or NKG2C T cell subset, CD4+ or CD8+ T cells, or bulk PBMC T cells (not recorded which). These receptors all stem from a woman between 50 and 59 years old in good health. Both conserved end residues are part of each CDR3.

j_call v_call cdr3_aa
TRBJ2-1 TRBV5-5 CASSGSLLPYNEQFF
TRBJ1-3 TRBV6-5 CASSFQAGSGNTIYF
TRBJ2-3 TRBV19 CASSSWRLGLAGTDTQYF
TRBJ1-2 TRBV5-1 CASSPAGGGGYTF
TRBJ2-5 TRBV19 CASSIRAGVETQYF
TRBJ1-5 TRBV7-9 CASSLAEAGHNQPQHF
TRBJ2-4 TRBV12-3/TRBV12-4 CASSLARGEQNIQYF
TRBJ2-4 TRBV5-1 CASSLDRGDIQYF
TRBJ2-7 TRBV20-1 CSASVQVHAYEQYF
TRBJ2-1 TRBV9 CASSVVAGDNEQFF
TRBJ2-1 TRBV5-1 CASSLSPGGLVEQFF
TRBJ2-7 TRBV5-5 CASSLEGGGPSYEQYF
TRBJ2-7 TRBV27 CASSFDRGASYEQYF
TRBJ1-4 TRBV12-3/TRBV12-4 CASSTPKEKLFF
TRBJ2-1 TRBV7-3 CASGRQENEQFF
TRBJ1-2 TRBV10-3 CAISRTGGGDGYTF
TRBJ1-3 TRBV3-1 CASSQDLGVGPGNTIYF
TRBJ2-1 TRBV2 CASTLDWVNNEQFF
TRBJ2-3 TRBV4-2 CASSQGLAGGHSTDTQYF
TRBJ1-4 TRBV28 CASSLEGRVVEKLFF
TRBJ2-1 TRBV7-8 CASSARPLRGEQFF
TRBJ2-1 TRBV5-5 CASSFLAGVGEQFF
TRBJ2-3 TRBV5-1 CASRIIGPSDTQYF
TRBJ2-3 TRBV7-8 CASSPLLGQTYTDTQYF
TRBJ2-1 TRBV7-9 CASSLGLGDNGQFF
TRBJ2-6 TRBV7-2 CASSLVGGAGFNVLTF
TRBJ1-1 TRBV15 CATSRDPAGTEAFF
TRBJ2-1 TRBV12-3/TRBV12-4 CASSPLSAAPYNEQFF
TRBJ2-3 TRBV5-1 CASRKRSGTTDTQYF
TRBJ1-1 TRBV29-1 CSVLRTGMNTEAFF
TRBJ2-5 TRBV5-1 CASSLGLAEYQETQYF